These 16 T cell receptor beta chains share one sample of origin, sequenced in a study of T cells after yellow fever vaccination. TCRdb independently ran MiXCR on the 5' RACE reads; one entry per CDR3 protein. Found here are about 630,000 distinct CDR3 sequences, about 12% of them singletons; the top ten hold 15%. The material was PBMCs, obtained on the day of the yellow fever booster vaccination. Receptors originate from a man aged 25-45 years who received the YFV17D yellow fever vaccine.

The table lists this clonotype with many counts. CDR3 region: CASSVGTGSYNEQFF. DNA of the CDR3: TGTGCCAGCAGCGTCGGGACAGGCTCCTACAATGAGCAGTTCTTC. This chain uses TRBV7-9 with TRBJ2-1; 8 bases are shared with TRBD1. The CDR3 loop spans 15 amino acids. Germline values: CDR1 SEHNR, CDR2 FQNEAQ (reference sequence). V gave up 5 bases and J gave up 0 bases; unmatched junction bases: 3. Together with reference TRBV7-9 and TRBJ2-1, the CDR3 gives the full variable domain: DTGVSQNPRHKITKRGQNVTFRCDPISEHNRLYWYRQTLGQGPEFLTYFQNEAQLEKSRLLSDRFSAERPKGSFSTLEIQRTEQGDSAMYLCASSVGTGSYNEQFFGPGTRLTVL.

This clonotype has a handful of counts. V and J are TRBV3-1 and TRBJ2-7; TRBD2 matches 10 bases. With 3 bases clipped from V and 0 bases from J, the junction kept 8 bases outside the gene matches. The CDR3 totals 17 residues. The V gene's germline CDR1 is LGHDT and CDR2 YNNKEL (reference sequence). CDR3 nucleotide sequence: TGTGCCAGCAGCCAGCAGGGGAGCGGGAGGGCCTCCTACGAGCAGTACTTC. It yields the protein CASSQQGSGRASYEQYF.

As regards this clonotype: A read error may explain this, as a much larger clone is one base away. The rearrangement uses TRBV27 and TRBJ2-7, with TRBD2 identical over 10 bases. V lost 6 bases to trimming and J lost 3 bases; unmatched junction nucleotides: 8. The CDR3 covers 15 residues. From germline, CDR1 is MNHEY and CDR2 SMNVEV (reference sequence). The CDR3 nucleotides are TGTGCCAGCAGACCCCGCCTAGCGGGAGTCTACGAGCAGTACTTC. Its translation is CASRPRLAGVYEQYF.

This clonotype has only a few counts. The genes are TRBV2 and TRBJ2-5; no clear D gene. Deletions cut 7 bases from V and 4 bases from J, with 13 bases between. CDR1 and CDR2 from the germline V gene are SNHLY and FYNNEI. The CDR3 length is 13 residues. In DNA, the CDR3 is TGTGCCAGCAACGGAGTCCTAATAGAGACCCAGTACTTC. It is translated as CASNGVLIETQYF.

This clonotype was detected only a few times. The chain links TRBV2 to TRBJ1-2; tentatively, D is TRBD1 (5 bases). CDR1 and CDR2 from the germline V gene are SNHLY and FYNNEI. The V end lost 0 bases, the J end lost 5 bases, and 10 bases lay between the germline ends. The CDR3 is made up of 14 amino acids. The CDR3 DNA sequence: TGTGCCAGCAGTGAAGCGAAGGGACTGTATGGCTACACCTTC. Translation gives CASSEAKGLYGYTF.

The V and J genes are TRBV28 and TRBJ1-4; D is unclear. From germline, CDR1 is MDHEN and CDR2 SYDVKM. V lost 6 bases and J 0 bases, leaving 14 bases between the germline ends. This CDR3 has 16 amino acids. The CDR3 loop is CASSTDLGATNEKLFF. CDR3 nucleotides: TGTGCCAGCAGCACAGATCTCGGGGCAACTAATGAAAAACTGTTTTTT.

V is TRBV15 and J is TRBJ2-7; D perhaps matches TRBD2 (6 bases). The CDR3 extends over 16 amino acids. Per germline, CDR1 LNHNV and CDR2 YYDKDF (reference sequence). Between the trimmed V and J ends, which lost 0 bases and 3 bases, there was a span of 15 bases. CDR3 coding DNA: TGTGCCACCAGCAGAGATGGAGAGGGGAGGAACTACGAGCAGTACTTC. Protein: CATSRDGEGRNYEQYF.

V gene TRBV23-1 combines with J gene TRBJ2-1; weak D call: TRBD1 (5 bases). TRBV23-1 is recorded as an ORF, its role being uncertain. CDR3 length: 15 amino acids. As DNA, the CDR3 is TGCGTCACCTGGCAACCGGACGGACACTACAATGAGCAGTTCTTC. Amino acids: CVTWQPDGHYNEQFF.

The V gene is TRBV2, the J gene TRBJ1-6, with D possibly TRBD1 on 5 matching bases. The germline V and J ends were trimmed by 1 base and 6 bases, with 10 bases remaining between them. CDR1 and CDR2 (germline): SNHLY, FYNNEI. This CDR3 region has 15 residues. This CDR3 is CASSEGGLRNSPLHF. DNA for the CDR3: TGTGCCAGCAGTGAAGGGGGACTTCGTAATTCACCCCTCCACTTT.

This clonotype was detected only a few times. V is TRBV6-5 and J is TRBJ2-3; TRBD1 matches at 9 bases. The ends lost 2 bases at V and 3 bases at J; junction bases unmatched: 3. The CDR3 is 15 residues long. CDR1 is MNHEY, CDR2 SVGAGI, per germline. The CDR3 region has the DNA TGTGCCAGCAGTTACGCGGGGACAGGGACAGATACGCAGTATTTT. Translated, it gives CASSYAGTGTDTQYF.

The chain recombines TRBV30 with TRBJ1-5; D is possibly TRBD1 (5 bases). Germline values: CDR1 GTSNPN, CDR2 SVGIG (reference sequence). The CDR3 is 13 amino acids. V lost 0 bases, J lost 7 bases, and 10 bases lay in between. The CDR3 sequence: CAWSVLGEQPQHF. The CDR3 DNA follows: TGTGCCTGGAGTGTACTGGGGGAACAGCCCCAGCATTTT.

This clonotype has more than one count but fewer than ten. This chain links TRBV18 with TRBJ2-1; 8 bases are shared with TRBD2. Per germline, CDR1 KGHSH and CDR2 LQKENI. The CDR3 is 15 amino acids. V shed 6 bases, J shed 6 bases, and the junction held 10 bases outside the gene matches. The CDR3 DNA reads as TGTGCCAGCTCCGGCCGCAGCGGGAGATCCAATGAGCAGTTCTTC. This sequence encodes CASSGRSGRSNEQFF. Based on the CDR3 plus reference TRBV18 and TRBJ2-1, the full variable domain is NAGVMQNPRHLVRRRGQEARLRCSPMKGHSHVYWYRQLPEEGLKFMVYLQKENIIDESGMPKERFSAEFPKEGPSILRIQQVVRGDSAAYFCASSGRSGRSNEQFFGPGTRLTVL.

The V gene is TRBV7-2, the J gene TRBJ2-1; maybe TRBD2 (5 bases). Germline CDR1 SGHTA, CDR2 FQGNSA. Trimming stripped 3 bases from V and 5 bases from J, with 17 bases between. The length of the CDR3 is 16 residues. Here the CDR3 DNA reads TGTGCCAGCAGCTTCGACGTCGGTCGGGGAGACAATGAGCAGTTCTTC. Translation: CASSFDVGRGDNEQFF.

This clonotype showed up just a few times. V usage is TRBV7-8 and J usage is TRBJ2-1; D possibly uses TRBD1 or TRBD2 (5 bases each). V was clipped by 5 bases and J by 9 bases, with 17 bases between them. Germline CDR1 is SGHVS and CDR2 is FQNEAQ. This CDR3 region has 14 residues. The CDR3 DNA follows: TGTGCCAGCAGCACTACGTCGGGGCACGTTGAGCAGTTCTTC. Amino acid sequence: CASSTTSGHVEQFF.

The chain carries TRBV12-3 or TRBV12-4 and TRBJ2-2; D is undetermined. V dropped 10 bases and J dropped 1 base, with 7 bases sitting between them. The length of the CDR3 is 12 residues. CDR3 sequence: CANSKNTGELFF. For the CDR3, the DNA is TGTGCCAACTCTAAGAACACCGGGGAGCTGTTTTTT.

This clonotype was counted only a few times. The rearrangement uses TRBV7-9 and TRBJ1-6; D is unresolved. V gave up 5 bases and J gave up 9 bases, with 11 bases separating them. This CDR3 spans 13 amino acids. Germline V gene lookup returns CDR1 SEHNR and CDR2 FQNEAQ (reference sequence). CDR3 bases: TGTGCCAGCAGCCAAAGCTGGGGTTCACCCCTCCACTTT. It codes for CASSQSWGSPLHF. Variable domain in full (rest from reference TRBV7-9 and TRBJ1-6): DTGVSQNPRHKITKRGQNVTFRCDPISEHNRLYWYRQTLGQGPEFLTYFQNEAQLEKSRLLSDRFSAERPKGSFSTLEIQRTEQGDSAMYLCASSQSWGSPLHFGNGTRLTVT.